This TCR beta chain was identified during a study of T cells after yellow fever vaccination. The wider study: In the case of low-cell-number fractions, SMART-Seq v4 Ultra Low Input was used for preparation.

Only a few counts were recorded for this clonotype. What it binds is unknown. Researchers made TCR cDNA using 5'RACE template switching, and this step added a universal primer site and UMIs. TCRdb re-called the 5' RACE reads through MiXCR, storing one row per CDR3 protein. The sample carries about 240,000 distinct CDR3 sequences, 6.9% recorded once. General study findings and limits: Although the secondary response was weaker, it peaked faster, at day 5 versus 15.

Germline trimming cut 6 bases from V and 5 bases from J; bases unmatched to any gene: 6. The V gene's germline CDR1 is SNHLY and CDR2 FYNNEI. The CDR3 has 13 amino acids. V is TRBV2 and J is TRBJ1-1; 7 bases are shared with TRBD1. Sequencing was performed on CD4+ T cells sorted from PBMCs, taken 15 days after the yellow fever booster vaccination. This TCR derives from a man in his thirties or forties who received the YFV17D yellow fever vaccine. CDR3 protein: CASRVQGGTEAFF. Here the CDR3 DNA reads TGTGCCAGCAGGGTTCAGGGGGGGACTGAAGCTTTCTTT. Full variable domain (remainder filled in from reference TRBV2 and TRBJ1-1): EPEVTQTPSHQVTQMGQEVILRCVPISNHLYFYWYRQILGQKVEFLVSFYNNEISEKSEIFDDQFSVERPDGSNFTLKIRSTKLEDSAMYFCASRVQGGTEAFFGQGTRLTVV.